These T cell receptor beta chains were read from a single sample in a study of cytomegalovirus exposure and HLA in healthy donors. Clones were read by immunoSEQ multiplex PCR, and TCRdb kept only the in-frame ones, dropping some. Of roughly 100,000 clones in the sample, 60% to 80% are singletons; the top ten hold approximately 8.6%. Sequenced input: PBMCs. The receptors were gathered from a woman between 40 and 50 years old in good health and CMV-seropositive. The CDR3 runs from the conserved cysteine through the conserved F or W. A D gene is named only where the DNA matches it firmly. Part of the rows lack a size; the others show once, few, many or a class for expanded clones.

j_gene,d_gene,abundance,v_gene,CDR3aa,CDR3nt
TRBJ1-2,TRBD1,few,TRBV19,CARRDRGIFIYGYTF,TGTGCCAGGAGGGACAGGGGGATCTTTATTTATGGCTACACCTTC
TRBJ1-5,-,-,TRBV18,CASSQSGNQPQHF,TGTGCCAGCTCACAGTCAGGCAATCAGCCCCAGCATTTT
TRBJ2-1,-,-,TRBV5-6,CASSREQYSYNEQFF,TGTGCCAGCAGCCGGGAACAGTATTCCTACAATGAGCAGTTCTTC
TRBJ2-3,TRBD1,-,TRBV15,CATSRNIGTASTDTQYF,TGTGCCACCAGCAGAAACATTGGGACAGCTAGCACAGATACGCAGTATTTT
TRBJ2-1,-,-,TRBV9,CASSGISRSVSYNEQFF,TGTGCCAGCAGCGGAATCTCACGGAGTGTCTCCTACAATGAGCAGTTCTTC
TRBJ2-1,TRBD1,-,TRBV5-1,CASSQGQQYYNEQFF,TGCGCCAGCAGCCAGGGACAGCAATACTACAATGAGCAGTTCTTC
TRBJ1-1,TRBD1,-,TRBV7-8,CASSFAPGQSVTEAFF,TGTGCCAGCAGCTTCGCACCGGGACAGTCGGTCACTGAAGCTTTCTTT
TRBJ1-1,TRBD1,-,TRBV5-1,CASSSGSSAGGYTEAFF,TGCGCCAGCAGCTCCGGATCGTCTGCAGGGGGGTACACTGAAGCTTTCTTT
TRBJ2-5,-,-,TRBV7-8,CASSLDLGAGETQYF,TGTGCCAGCAGCTTAGATCTGGGGGCTGGTGAGACCCAGTACTTC
TRBJ2-7,-,once,TRBV7-9,CSSSLGGPSSYEQYF,TGTTCCAGCAGCTTAGGGGGGCCCTCCTCCTACGAGCAGTACTTC
TRBJ2-3,TRBD2,-,TRBV18,CASSPPVRASGSTDTQYF,TGTGCCAGCTCACCACCGGTGAGGGCTAGCGGGAGCACAGATACGCAGTATTTT
TRBJ2-5,TRBD2,once,TRBV11-2,CASSPIAGAETQYF,TGTGCCAGCAGCCCGATAGCGGGGGCGGAGACCCAGTACTTC
TRBJ2-1,-,few,TRBV6-5,CASSPSFGEQFF,TGTGCCAGCAGTCCGTCATTCGGTGAGCAGTTCTTC
TRBJ2-5,TRBD1,-,TRBV7-2,CASSNSRGLPETQYF,TGTGCCAGCAGCAACTCCAGGGGGCTTCCTGAGACCCAGTACTTC
TRBJ1-1,TRBD1,-,TRBV7-9,CASSLQGDTEAFF,TGTGCCAGCAGTCTCCAGGGGGACACTGAAGCTTTCTTT
TRBJ2-7,TRBD2,-,TRBV28,CASSLGGGSFDEQYF,TGTGCCAGCAGTTTAGGCGGCGGGAGCTTCGACGAGCAGTACTTC
TRBJ2-7,-,few,TRBV28,CASSLVLGESSYEQYF,TGTGCCAGCAGTTTAGTTCTCGGGGAAAGCTCCTACGAGCAGTACTTC
TRBJ1-2,-,-,TRBV4-1,CASSHQGPGAMGYGYTF,TGCGCCAGCAGCCACCAAGGACCTGGGGCCATGGGGTATGGCTACACCTTC
TRBJ2-7,-,few,TRBV5-1,CASSKDTGDEQYF,TGCGCCAGCAGCAAGGACACTGGGGACGAGCAGTACTTC
TRBJ1-1,-,-,TRBV7-9,CASSSSGVNTEAFF,TGTGCCTCCTCTTCGTCGGGAGTGAACACTGAAGCTTTCTTT
TRBJ2-7,-,-,TRBV11-3,CASSLGGPSYEQYF,TGTGCCAGCAGCTTAGGCGGGCCCTCCTACGAGCAGTACTTC
TRBJ2-3,-,-,TRBV6-5,CASSYSSSQGFDTQYF,TGTGCCAGCAGTTACTCGAGCTCCCAGGGGTTCGATACGCAGTATTTT
TRBJ2-3,TRBD2,-,TRBV9,CASSVGGGADTQYF,TGTGCCAGCAGCGTGGGCGGGGGTGCAGATACGCAGTATTTT
TRBJ2-1,TRBD1,-,TRBV6-5,CASSPTYRGDNEQFF,TGTGCCAGCAGCCCAACATACAGGGGGGATAATGAGCAGTTCTTC
TRBJ2-2,TRBD2,-,TRBV19,CASSVLGGINDGELFF,TGTGCCAGTAGCGTATTGGGAGGGATTAACGACGGGGAGCTGTTTTTT
TRBJ2-7,TRBD1,once,TRBV19,CASSPFGQGMHEQYF,TGTGCCAGTAGCCCGTTTGGACAGGGAATGCACGAGCAGTACTTC
TRBJ2-7,-,few,TRBV5-1,CASSLAPPTVRVQYF,TGCGCCAGCAGCTTGGCCCCACCGACGGTGAGGGTGCAGTACTTC
TRBJ1-1,TRBD1,-,TRBV6-1,CASSEAGQGRTEAFF,TGTGCCAGCAGTGAAGCAGGACAGGGGCGGACTGAAGCTTTCTTT
TRBJ1-5,TRBD1,-,TRBV19,CASSPLDRNQPQHF,TGTGCCAGTAGCCCGTTGGACAGGAATCAGCCCCAGCATTTT
TRBJ2-5,TRBD1,-,TRBV18,CASSPGQQGEETQYF,TGTGCCAGCTCGCCTGGCCAACAGGGGGAAGAGACCCAGTACTTC
TRBJ2-7,TRBD2,-,TRBV28,CASSLWLAGSPQYF,TGTGCCAGCAGTTTATGGCTAGCGGGATCACCCCAGTACTTC
TRBJ1-5,-,once,TRBV27,CASSLSVRGRVNQPQHF,TGTGCCAGCAGTTTATCGGTGAGAGGGAGGGTGAATCAGCCCCAGCATTTT
TRBJ2-7,TRBD1,-,TRBV19,CASSTWDSKTYEQYF,TGTGCCAGTAGCACCTGGGACAGCAAAACCTACGAGCAGTACTTC
TRBJ1-2,TRBD1,-,TRBV6-1,CASWDRANYGYTF,TGTGCCAGCTGGGACAGGGCTAACTATGGCTACACCTTC
TRBJ2-7,-,-,TRBV5-1,CASSSRGGSSYEQYF,TGCGCCAGCAGCTCTAGGGGGGGTAGCTCCTACGAGCAGTACTTC
TRBJ2-5,TRBD1,-,TRBV19,CASSIRADRAETQYF,TGTGCCAGTAGTATAAGGGCCGACAGGGCGGAGACCCAGTACTTC
TRBJ1-2,TRBD1,once,TRBV7-9,CASSLGGQGAWHYGYTF,TGTGCCAGCAGCTTGGGGGGACAGGGGGCCTGGCACTATGGCTACACCTTC
TRBJ2-1,TRBD2,few,TRBV28,CASTRWWDGLAGGNDNEQFF,TGTGCCAGCACCCGCTGGTGGGACGGGCTAGCGGGAGGTAACGACAATGAGCAGTTCTTC
TRBJ2-1,-,-,TRBV6-9,CASSYRYEQFF,TGTGCCAGCAGTTACCGGTATGAGCAGTTCTTC
TRBJ2-7,TRBD1,-,TRBV4-2,CASSLEPGTGPYEQYF,TGTGCCAGCAGCCTCGAACCCGGGACAGGGCCCTACGAGCAGTACTTC
TRBJ1-1,-,-,TRBV28,CASSRWSGNTEAFF,TGTGCCAGCAGCCGATGGTCCGGGAACACTGAAGCTTTCTTT
TRBJ1-4,TRBD1,-,TRBV5-1,CASSRGQSEKLFF,TGCGCCAGCAGTCGGGGACAGAGCGAAAAACTGTTTTTT
TRBJ2-7,-,few,TRBV11-2,CASRTQRTGTGEQYF,TGTGCCAGCAGAACCCAACGAACAGGGACGGGGGAGCAGTACTTC